A selection of T cell receptor beta chains follows, all from one sample in a study of T-cell reconstitution after alpha-beta-depleted transplantation in children. From the PCR reads, TCRdb called clonotypes with MiXCR, one entry per CDR3 protein. The table has about 980,000 distinct CDR3 sequences, about 29% seen once. Material: PBMCs, mostly from graft donor cells, obtained 360 days after TCRalphabeta/CD19-depleted stem cell transplant. These receptor sequences come from a boy under two years old who had a stem cell transplant for SCID, so the T cells may come from the graft donor. Each CDR3 is given with its conserved first and last residue. A D gene is named only where the DNA matches it firmly. Clone size is shown for a subset of rows, as once, few, many or a class of expanded clone.

>.|TRBV4-1|.|TRBJ1-1
CASSPPFTGFTEAFF
TGCGCCAGCAGCCCCCCTTTTACAGGGTTCACTGAAGCTTTCTTT
>few|TRBV5-6|.|TRBJ2-3
CASSIGVDTQYF
TGTGCCAGCAGCATCGGGGTCGATACGCAGTATTTT
>.|TRBV29-1|TRBD1|TRBJ2-7
CSVDLGQGEVEQYF
TGCAGCGTGGACCTGGGACAGGGAGAGGTCGAGCAGTACTTC
>few|TRBV5-8|.|TRBJ2-1
CASSLGQFVYNEQFF
TGTGCCAGCAGCTTGGGGCAGTTTGTCTACAATGAGCAGTTCTTC
>.|TRBV20-1|TRBD1|TRBJ2-3
CSARMTGSDTQYF
TGCAGTGCTCGCATGACAGGGTCAGATACGCAGTATTTT
>.|TRBV20-1|.|TRBJ2-4
CSASPLAGNIQYF
TGCAGTGCTAGCCCGCTAGCTGGGAACATTCAGTACTTC
>.|TRBV12-3/TRBV12-4|.|TRBJ1-4
CASSPGINEKLFF
TGTGCCAGCAGTCCCGGGATTAATGAAAAACTGTTTTTT
>.|TRBV15|TRBD2|TRBJ2-1
CATSRAPMGLAGHNEQFF
TGTGCCACCAGCAGAGCCCCGATGGGACTAGCGGGTCACAATGAGCAGTTCTTC
>few|TRBV6-6|.|TRBJ2-7
CASSYSLSREQYF
TGTGCCAGCAGTTACTCCCTCAGTCGCGAGCAGTACTTC
>.|TRBV20-1|.|TRBJ1-1
CSARQVARLAFF
TGCAGTGCTAGACAGGTAGCCCGATTAGCTTTCTTT
>few|TRBV29-1|.|TRBJ2-1
CSAEGPPRHNEQFF
TGCAGCGCGGAGGGTCCACCCCGTCACAATGAGCAGTTCTTC
>.|TRBV21-1|.|TRBJ2-7
CASSPNYGTPSYEQYF
TGTGCCAGCAGCCCCAACTACGGGACACCCTCCTACGAGCAGTACTTC
>few|TRBV4-2|.|TRBJ1-1
CASSSGAVNTEAFF
TGTGCCAGCAGCAGCGGGGCCGTGAACACTGAAGCTTTCTTT
>.|TRBV5-1|TRBD1|TRBJ1-1
CASSFGTVLKTEAFF
TGCGCCAGCAGCTTCGGGACAGTCCTTAAAACTGAAGCTTTCTTT
>few|TRBV25-1|.|TRBJ2-5
CASSARGFVFQETQYF
TGTGCCAGCAGTGCCAGGGGTTTCGTTTTCCAAGAGACCCAGTACTTC
>.|TRBV9|TRBD1|TRBJ2-5
CASSEAGTDQETQYF
TGTGCCAGCAGCGAGGCCGGGACAGACCAAGAGACCCAGTACTTC
>few|TRBV7-2|TRBD2|TRBJ2-1
CASSERGGTSEFF
TGTGCCAGCAGCGAACGCGGGGGGACTAGCGAGTTCTTC
>.|TRBV9|TRBD1|TRBJ2-1
CASSPYRGSYNEQFF
TGTGCCAGCAGTCCCTACAGGGGCTCCTACAATGAGCAGTTCTTC
>.|TRBV21-1|.|TRBJ2-4
CASSSHGRVGNIQYF
TGTGCCAGCAGCTCTCATGGGAGGGTCGGGAACATTCAGTACTTC
>few|TRBV29-1|.|TRBJ1-1
CSGRIVSEAFF
TGCAGCGGCCGGATAGTAAGCGAAGCTTTCTTT
>.|TRBV11-2|TRBD1|TRBJ2-5
CASSSWGDRGHQETQYF
TGTGCCAGCAGCTCCTGGGGGGACAGGGGGCACCAAGAGACCCAGTACTTC
>few|TRBV15|TRBD1|TRBJ2-5
CATSRRRGTGTQETQYF
TGTGCCACCAGCAGACGTAGGGGGACAGGGACTCAAGAGACCCAGTACTTC
>.|TRBV29-1|TRBD2|TRBJ2-5
CSVTSGLAGRQTQYF
TGCAGCGTTACCTCGGGACTAGCGGGACGCCAGACCCAGTACTTC
>.|TRBV6-2/TRBV6-3|.|TRBJ2-5
CASRGAGYQETQYF
TGTGCCAGCAGAGGGGCGGGCTACCAAGAGACCCAGTACTTC
>.|TRBV3-1|.|TRBJ2-1
CASSPTLVYDEQFF
TGTGCCAGCAGCCCGACGTTGGTATACGATGAGCAGTTCTTC
>few|TRBV12-3/TRBV12-4|TRBD1|TRBJ2-7
CASRDRARTYEQYF
TGTGCCAGCAGAGACAGGGCCCGAACCTACGAGCAGTACTTC
>.|TRBV28|TRBD2|TRBJ2-3
CASSSPGGAGGDTQYF
TGTGCCAGCAGTTCTCCGGGGGGGGCCGGGGGAGATACGCAGTATTTT
>.|TRBV7-9|TRBD1|TRBJ2-7
CASSVMQGVQYF
TGTGCCAGCAGCGTGATGCAGGGGGTGCAGTACTTC
>.|TRBV6-1|.|TRBJ1-5
CASSEDNPHQPQHF
TGTGCCAGCAGTGAAGACAATCCCCATCAGCCCCAGCATTTT